The clone carrying this T cell receptor (beta chain) was seen at least ten times. Antigen unknown. This sample was taken from a study of T cells in Graves' hyperthyroidism and ophthalmopathy. Study in general: Prior to any treatment, at the point of initial diagnosis, peripheral blood was collected.

With 3 bases clipped from V and 4 bases from J, the junction kept 5 bases outside the gene matches. The germline gives CDR1 LNHNV, CDR2 YYDKDF (reference sequence). The CDR3 contains 15 residues. Patients were excluded for uncontrolled infection, other autoimmune disease, pregnancy or lactation. TCR beta CDR3 region amplification was performed from RNA transcripts. HTBI primers were the set used in a first-round RT-PCR of the TCR CDR3. In TCRdb, the multiplex PCR reads were re-called with MiXCR into one record per CDR3 protein. Among 250,000 to 400,000 distinct CDR3 sequences listed, roughly 13% were seen once. Findings of the study overall: Before onset, by a median of around 6.4 months, the model predicted ophthalmopathy.

This clonotype originated in a woman aged 40 to 55 with Graves' ophthalmopathy. The sequenced sample consisted of blood. V is TRBV15 and J is TRBJ1-5, with 8 bases lining up with TRBD1. The chain's CDR3 is CATSRDRQGNQPQHF. The CDR3 DNA reads as TGTGCCACCAGCAGGGATAGACAGGGGAATCAGCCCCAGCATTTT.